Following are 13 T cell receptor beta chains from one sample sequenced in a study of T cell responses to AZD1222 COVID-19 vaccine. Generated by immunoSEQ multiplex PCR, the TCRdb table keeps only in-frame clones and is missing some. This table holds approximately 89,000 clones, around 84% found once. The sequenced sample was peripheral blood, obtained 28 days after the second AZD1222 dose. The receptors derive from an adult who received the AZD1222 COVID-19 vaccine.

The chain's CDR3 is CASSGPTNEKLFF. As DNA, the CDR3 is TGTGCCAGCAGTGGCCCAACTAATGAAAAACTGTTTTTT. The rearrangement links TRBV28 to TRBJ1-4, with D unclear. V lost 5 bases to trimming and J lost 0 bases, with 4 bases between them. The CDR3 is 13 residues long. In germline, CDR1 is MDHEN, CDR2 SYDVKM.

The J gene is TRBJ1-2, the V gene TRBV5-1; 9 nucleotides align to TRBD1. The length of the CDR3 is 13 residues. Losses at the gene ends were 7 bases for V and 6 bases for J; bases not matched to a gene: 7. CDR1 SGHRS and CDR2 YFSETQ come from the germline V gene. CDR3 DNA: TGCGCCAGCTCAGGGACAGGGCGGGATGGCTACACCTTC. Amino acid sequence: CASSGTGRDGYTF.

Concerning this clone: At one of its ends the junction is not consistent with the germline gene, which may arise from a read error. The chain links TRBV7-9 to TRBJ1-1; no reliable D call. The CDR3 loop spans 14 amino acids. The germline V gene encodes CDR1 SEHNR and CDR2 FQNEAQ (reference sequence). The CDR3 loop is CASSLKGLKTEAFF. CDR3 sequence (DNA): TGTGCCAGCAGCTTAAAGGGTCTGAAGACTGAAGCTTTCTTT.

The V gene is TRBV4-2, the J gene TRBJ2-5, with 7 bases that match TRBD1. Germline assignment: CDR1 LGHNA and CDR2 YNFKEQ. V was pared by 4 bases and J by 6 bases, with 5 bases of the junction left unmatched. The CDR3 is made up of 13 amino acids. CDR3 DNA sequence: TGTGCCAGCAGCCCGTGGGACAGCCAGACCCAGTACTTC. Translating it yields CASSPWDSQTQYF.

This clone was recorded once. The chain combines TRBV7-3 with TRBJ2-1; D not resolved. This CDR3 is 15 amino acids long. The ends were cut back, 6 bases at V and 9 bases at J, with 21 bases in the middle. Germline V gene sequence: CDR1 SGHTA, CDR2 FQGTGA. DNA of the CDR3: TGTGCCAGCAGATTCGACCCGAACCCCTATGGTGAGCAGTTCTTC. Protein product: CASRFDPNPYGEQFF. Based on the CDR3 plus reference TRBV7-3 and TRBJ2-1, the full variable domain is GAGVSQTPSNKVTEKGKYVELRCDPISGHTALYWYRQSLGQGPEFLIYFQGTGAADDSGLPNDRFFAVRPEGSVSTLKIQRTERGDSAVYLCASRFDPNPYGEQFFGPGTRLTVL.

The chain joins TRBV6-2 or TRBV6-3 to TRBJ1-2; tentatively, D is TRBD1 (5 bases). The V gene's germline CDR1 is MNHEY and CDR2 SVGEGT. CDR3 length: 13 residues. The V gene lost 4 bases and the J gene lost 8 bases, with 14 bases spanning the gap. CDR3 in amino acids: CASSFLRVDGYTF. CDR3 DNA sequence: TGTGCCAGCAGTTTCCTCAGGGTAGACGGCTACACCTTC.

V usage is TRBV10-3 and J usage is TRBJ1-4; D not certain. The CDR3 is 14 residues long. The germline gives CDR1 ENHRY, CDR2 SYGVKD. V was shortened by 3 bases and J by 5 bases, with 10 bases between the two germline ends. CDR3 bases: TGTGCCATCAGTGATAGTAGGGAGAATGAAAAACTGTTTTTT. This gives the protein CAISDSRENEKLFF.

This chain joins TRBV29-1 and TRBJ2-1, with 7 bases matching TRBD1. The germline gives CDR1 SQVTM, CDR2 ANQGSEA. Trimming at V came to 3 bases and at J to 3 bases, leaving 8 bases not matched to a gene. The CDR3 runs to 15 residues. The CDR3 protein is CSVDSDRADYNEQFF. Here the CDR3 DNA reads TGCAGCGTTGACTCCGACAGGGCGGACTACAATGAGCAGTTCTTC.

CDR3 nucleotide sequence: TGTGCCAGCTTCCGGACAGGGGGCTTCGGGGGTACTGAAGCTTTCTTT. Translation gives CASFRTGGFGGTEAFF. The chain links TRBV19 to TRBJ1-1; 11 bases fit TRBD1. Germline CDR1 reads LNHDA; CDR2 reads SQIVND (reference sequence). This CDR3 region has 16 residues. Trimming took 9 bases from V and 5 from J; bases not matched to a gene: 14.

This rearrangement joins TRBV10-3 to TRBJ2-1; TRBD1 aligns across 7 bases. The V and J ends lost 3 bases and 2 bases, in that order; junction bases with no gene match: 7. CDR1 and CDR2 (germline): ENHRY, SYGVKD. The CDR3 runs to 16 residues. Here the CDR3 DNA reads TGTGCCATCAGTGACCCGGGACAGATAACCTACAATGAGCAGTTCTTC. Its protein product is CAISDPGQITYNEQFF.

This clone was detected a few times. The chain carries TRBV5-1 and TRBJ1-6; 9 bases agree with TRBD1. The CDR3 length is 16 residues. Per germline, CDR1 SGHRS and CDR2 YFSETQ. J lost 5 bases, V lost 3 bases, and 6 bases had no gene match. Here the CDR3 reads CASSSQGALNNSPLHF. The CDR3 DNA follows: TGCGCCAGCAGCTCACAGGGGGCGCTTAATAATTCACCCCTCCACTTT.

The chain recombines TRBV28 with TRBJ1-1, with 10 nucleotides matching TRBD1. CDR1 MDHEN and CDR2 SYDVKM come from the germline V gene. The CDR3 runs 14 residues. The V segment lost 10 bases and the J segment 3 bases; nucleotides outside the gene matches: 8. The CDR3 loop is CATLFGQGDTEAFF. As DNA, the CDR3 is TGTGCCACCCTGTTTGGACAGGGGGACACTGAAGCTTTCTTT.

J is TRBJ2-7 and V is TRBV5-6, with 11 positions matching TRBD1. With V trimmed by 4 bases and J by 5 bases, 17 bases remained unmatched. Germline loops: CDR1 SGHDT, CDR2 YYEEEE. The CDR3 extends over 18 amino acids. As DNA, the CDR3 is TGTGCCAGCAGCCCCGGGACAGGGGGTCTTCCTCCACGGAACGAGCAGTACTTC. Its protein is CASSPGTGGLPPRNEQYF.